The sequence of this T cell receptor beta chain was determined in a study of T cells after posttransplantation cyclophosphamide. Profiling relied on immunoSEQ multiplex PCR, and the TCRdb table lists in-frame clones only, not all of them. The table includes more than 30,000 clones, 75% to 95% detected once. The CDR3 consists of 15 residues. V was pared by 4 bases and J by 3 bases, with 13 bases between. The germline V gene has CDR1 MNHNS and CDR2 SASEGT. The naive gate required viable CD3+CD4+ or CD3+CD8+ cells with CCR7+CD45RA+CD45RO-CD95-CD27+CD28+ phenotype. The chain has TRBV6-1 and TRBJ2-1, with D possibly being TRBD2 (5 bases). The source is a woman aged 60-75 years in good health, CMV-negative, and a related stem cell transplant donor. The specimen was naive CD4+ T cells sorted from PBMCs. DNA of the CDR3: TGTGCCAGCAGTGGGACTTGGCGTGGCTACAATGAGCAGTTCTTC. Translation: CASSGTWRGYNEQFF.